A selection of T cell receptor beta chains follows, all from one sample in a study of cytomegalovirus exposure and HLA in healthy donors. Clones were read by immunoSEQ multiplex PCR, and TCRdb kept only the in-frame ones, dropping some. The sample carries more than 200,000 clones, about 75% recorded once. Sequenced: PBMCs. These receptors came from a male donor in good health and CMV-seronegative. Both conserved end residues are part of each CDR3. D genes are given only for firm matches. Expanded clones get a size class; other rows say once, few or many, or leave the size out.

>-|TRBJ1-2|-|TRBV28
TGTGCCAGCAGTAGCAGGGTATGGTATGGCTACACCTTC
CASSSRVWYGYTF
>-|TRBJ2-7|-|TRBV5-1
TGCGCCAGCAGCTTGGTTCCGGGCTACGAGCAGTACTTC
CASSLVPGYEQYF
>-|TRBJ2-7|-|TRBV5-1
TGCGCCAGCAGCTTGGGTGAAGGGGTGTTCAGCAGGGAGCAGTACTTC
CASSLGEGVFSREQYF
>TRBD1|TRBJ1-5|-|TRBV6-1
TGTGCCAGCAGTTCGCCGGACAGGAGAAATCAGCCCCAGCATTTT
CASSSPDRRNQPQHF
>-|TRBJ1-1|few|TRBV15
TGTGCCACCAGCCCCACAAGGAACACTGAAGCTTTCTTT
CATSPTRNTEAFF
>-|TRBJ2-2|-|TRBV7-2
TGTGCCAGCAGCTTAAGAGTCACCGGGGAGCTGTTTTTT
CASSLRVTGELFF
>-|TRBJ1-4|-|TRBV6-5
TGTGCCAGCAGACCGTTCGGGACTGACCATGAAAAACTGTTTTTT
CASRPFGTDHEKLFF
>TRBD1|TRBJ1-1|-|TRBV5-6
TGTGCCAGCAGCGGGACAGGGGGAATGTACACTGAAGCTTTCTTT
CASSGTGGMYTEAFF
>-|TRBJ2-1|once|TRBV19
TGTGCCAGTAGTCACCCCGGAGCGGCGAGGGAGCAGTTCTTC
CASSHPGAAREQFF
>-|TRBJ1-2|-|TRBV18
TGTGCCAGCTCACCCCGGACAGACTCTGCTCGGGGCTACACCTTC
CASSPRTDSARGYTF
>TRBD1|TRBJ1-1|-|TRBV11-1
TGCGCCAGCAGCTTAGCCAGGGGGTCCACTGAAGCTTTCTTT
CASSLARGSTEAFF
>TRBD1|TRBJ2-5|-|TRBV5-4
TGTGCCAGCACTCAACAGGGGGCTCAAGAGACCCAGTACTTC
CASTQQGAQETQYF
>-|TRBJ1-1|-|TRBV27
TGTGCCAGCAGTACCGTTAGGAGGTCCTCTGAAGCTTTCTTT
CASSTVRRSSEAFF
>-|TRBJ1-2|-|TRBV6-4
TGTGCCAGCAGGCTAGACAGTACCTACTATGGCTACACCTTC
CASRLDSTYYGYTF
>TRBD1|TRBJ2-5|-|TRBV28
TGTGCCAGCTTGGACAGGGGGCGGGGAGAGACCCAGTACTTC
CASLDRGRGETQYF
>-|TRBJ2-7|once|TRBV30
TGTGCCTGGAGTCCCCGGGGGTGGACTTACGAGCAGTACTTC
CAWSPRGWTYEQYF
>-|TRBJ2-7|-|TRBV28
TGTGCCAGCAGTTTTTTGGAGGCCAGATCATCCTACGAGCAGTACTTC
CASSFLEARSSYEQYF
>-|TRBJ2-4|-|TRBV11-3
TGTGCCAGCAGCCCCGGACACCTGGGAGCCAAAAACATTCAGTACTTC
CASSPGHLGAKNIQYF
>-|TRBJ1-1|-|TRBV28
TGTGCCAGCTCCCCCTTGGGGCAGGGATTAAAGGTGAACACTGAAGCTTTCTTT
CASSPLGQGLKVNTEAFF
>TRBD2|TRBJ2-2|-|TRBV4-3
TGCGCCAGCAGCCGAGAACTAGCGGGGGGGCCAGGCGGGGAGCTGTTTTTT
CASSRELAGGPGGELFF
>-|TRBJ1-1|few|TRBV5-8
TGTGCCAGCAGCCGGGTGAACACTGAAGCTTTCTTT
CASSRVNTEAFF
>-|TRBJ2-7|-|TRBV7-8
TGTGCCAGCAGCTTAATCGGGTACGAGCAGTACTTC
CASSLIGYEQYF
>-|TRBJ2-7|-|TRBV6-1
TGTGCCAGCAGTGCCCTTGGGGGAGGCCCCTACGAGCAGTACTTC
CASSALGGGPYEQYF
>-|TRBJ2-7|-|TRBV28
TGTGCCAGCAGTAATGGGGCACCCTACCTCTACGAGCAGTACTTC
CASSNGAPYLYEQYF
>-|TRBJ2-3|-|TRBV15
TGTGCCACCAGCAGAGGATTGTTGGGGGCCAGCACAGATACGCAGTATTTT
CATSRGLLGASTDTQYF
>-|TRBJ2-7|once|TRBV11-2
TGTGCCAGCAGTCCCCTAGCTGCCTCTTCCTACGAGCAGTACTTC
CASSPLAASSYEQYF
>-|TRBJ1-4|once|TRBV5-1
TGCGCCAGCAGCTATGAGCCTTCGGAAAAACTGTTTTTT
CASSYEPSEKLFF
>-|TRBJ2-3|few|TRBV5-1
TGCGCCAGCAGCTTGGCCAACACAGGCGGCACAGATACGCAGTATTTT
CASSLANTGGTDTQYF
>-|TRBJ2-2|-|TRBV28
TGTGCCAGCAGTTCGGGATCCAACGGGTACACCGGGGAGCTGTTTTTT
CASSSGSNGYTGELFF
>-|TRBJ2-7|once|TRBV2
TGTGCCAGCAGCCGCTCCTACGAGCAGTACTTC
CASSRSYEQYF
>-|TRBJ1-1|-|TRBV30
TGTGCCTGGGGCCCGGGACACCTCAGGGCTGAAGCTTTCTTT
CAWGPGHLRAEAFF
>TRBD1|TRBJ2-7|-|TRBV5-7
TGTGCCAGCAGCTTGGGGGACAGTCGCTCCTACGAGCAGTACTTC
CASSLGDSRSYEQYF
>-|TRBJ1-4|-|TRBV7-2
TGTGCCAGCAGCCCCGAAGGGGAGGGCACTAATGAAAAACTGTTTTTT
CASSPEGEGTNEKLFF
>-|TRBJ1-3|-|TRBV14
TGTGCCAGCAGCCTGGGGCTATCCGGAAACACCATATATTTT
CASSLGLSGNTIYF
>-|TRBJ1-1|once|TRBV5-1
TGCGCCAGCAGCGCCTTTGACAGACAGAACACTGAAGCTTTCTTT
CASSAFDRQNTEAFF
>-|TRBJ1-1|-|TRBV6-5
TGTGCCAGCAGTTACTGGGGGCGAACTGAAGCTTTCTTT
CASSYWGRTEAFF
>TRBD1|TRBJ2-1|-|TRBV7-2
TGTGCCAGCAGCGGATCCGGGACAGGAACCTACAATGAGCAGTTCTTC
CASSGSGTGTYNEQFF
>-|TRBJ2-7|-|TRBV18
TGTGCCAGCTCACCAGCAGGGAATTTACGTTACGAGCAGTACTTC
CASSPAGNLRYEQYF
>-|TRBJ2-2|-|TRBV7-3
TGTGCCAGCAGCTTAATGCGGCACACCGGGGAGCTGTTTTTT
CASSLMRHTGELFF
>-|TRBJ1-5|few|TRBV9
TGTGCCAGCAGCGTAGAGGGGTGGCAGCCCCAGCATTTT
CASSVEGWQPQHF
>TRBD2|TRBJ2-7|few|TRBV4-2
TGTGCCAGCAGCCAGCGCGAGCGGGGAACCTACGAGCAGTACTTC
CASSQRERGTYEQYF
>-|TRBJ1-2|-|TRBV30
TGTGCAACAGGGTCCCCGGGCGGCTACACCTTC
CATGSPGGYTF
>TRBD1|TRBJ1-1|-|TRBV11-2
TGTGCCAGCAGCTTAAACAGGGGGAACACTGAAGCTTTCTTT
CASSLNRGNTEAFF